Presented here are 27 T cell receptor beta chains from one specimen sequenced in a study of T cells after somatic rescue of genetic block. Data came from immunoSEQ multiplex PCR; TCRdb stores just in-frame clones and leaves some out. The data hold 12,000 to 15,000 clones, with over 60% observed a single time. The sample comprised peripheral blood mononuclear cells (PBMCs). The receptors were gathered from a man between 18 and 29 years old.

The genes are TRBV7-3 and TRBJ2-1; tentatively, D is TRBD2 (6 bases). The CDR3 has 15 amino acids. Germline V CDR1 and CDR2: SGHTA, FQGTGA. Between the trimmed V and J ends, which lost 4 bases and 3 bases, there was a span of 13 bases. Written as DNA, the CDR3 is TGTGCCAGCAGCTGGACCGGGACTCACTACAATGAGCAGTTCTTC. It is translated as CASSWTGTHYNEQFF.

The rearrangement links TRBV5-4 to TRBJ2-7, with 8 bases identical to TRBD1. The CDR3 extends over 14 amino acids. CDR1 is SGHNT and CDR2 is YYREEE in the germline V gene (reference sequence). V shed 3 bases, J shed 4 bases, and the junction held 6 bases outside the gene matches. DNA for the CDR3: TGTGCCAGCAGCTGGCAGGGGGCGCAGTACGAGCAGTACTTC. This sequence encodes CASSWQGAQYEQYF.

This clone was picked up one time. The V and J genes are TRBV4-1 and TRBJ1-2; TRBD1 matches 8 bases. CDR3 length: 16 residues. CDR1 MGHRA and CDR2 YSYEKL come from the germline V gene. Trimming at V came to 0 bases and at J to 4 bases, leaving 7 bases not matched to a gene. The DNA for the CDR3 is TGCGCCAGCAGCCAAGACGGACAGGGTCGGAGCTATGGCTACACCTTC. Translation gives CASSQDGQGRSYGYTF.

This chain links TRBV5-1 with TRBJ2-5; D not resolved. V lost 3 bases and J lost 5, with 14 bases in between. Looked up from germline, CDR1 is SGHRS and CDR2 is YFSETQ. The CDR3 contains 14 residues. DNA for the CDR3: TGCGCCAGCAGCTGGTTCCCGGTGTCGGAGACCCAGTACTTC. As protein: CASSWFPVSETQYF.

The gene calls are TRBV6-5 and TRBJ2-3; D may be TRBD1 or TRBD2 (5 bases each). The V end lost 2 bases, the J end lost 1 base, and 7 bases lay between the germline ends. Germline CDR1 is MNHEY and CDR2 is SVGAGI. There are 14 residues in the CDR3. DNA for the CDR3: TGTGCCAGCAGTTACGTGGGGGGCACAGATACGCAGTATTTT. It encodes CASSYVGGTDTQYF.

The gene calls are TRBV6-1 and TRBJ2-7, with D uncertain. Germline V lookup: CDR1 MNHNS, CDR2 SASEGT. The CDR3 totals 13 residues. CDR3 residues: CAARVGIGHEQYF. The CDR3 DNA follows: TGTGCAGCGAGAGTTGGGATAGGGCACGAGCAGTACTTC.

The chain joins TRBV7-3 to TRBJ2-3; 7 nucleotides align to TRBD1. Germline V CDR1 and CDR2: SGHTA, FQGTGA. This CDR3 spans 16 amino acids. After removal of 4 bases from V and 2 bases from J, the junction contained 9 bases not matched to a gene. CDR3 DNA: TGTGCCAGCAGCTCCCGGGACAGAGGGTTCACAGATACGCAGTATTTT. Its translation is CASSSRDRGFTDTQYF.

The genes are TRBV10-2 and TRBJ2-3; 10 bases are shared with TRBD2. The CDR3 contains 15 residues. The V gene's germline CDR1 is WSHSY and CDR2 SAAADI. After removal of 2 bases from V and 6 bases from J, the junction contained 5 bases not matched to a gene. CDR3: CASSEIASGSDTQYF. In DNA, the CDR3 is TGCGCCAGCAGTGAGATTGCTAGCGGGAGTGATACGCAGTATTTT.

CDR3 amino acids: CASSEATVVYGYTF. The CDR3 nucleotides are TGTGCCAGTAGCGAGGCGACGGTGGTCTATGGCTACACCTTC. The chain joins TRBV19 to TRBJ1-2; D ambiguous. CDR1 is LNHDA and CDR2 is SQIVND in the germline V gene (reference sequence). V shed 6 bases and J shed 4 bases, with 15 bases lying between them. This CDR3 has 14 amino acids.

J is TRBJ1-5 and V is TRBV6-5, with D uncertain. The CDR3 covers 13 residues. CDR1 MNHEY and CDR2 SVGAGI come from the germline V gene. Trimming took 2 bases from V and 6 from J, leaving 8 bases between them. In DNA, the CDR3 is TGTGCCAGCAGTTACCTTAGTCGTCAGCCCCAGCATTTT. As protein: CASSYLSRQPQHF.

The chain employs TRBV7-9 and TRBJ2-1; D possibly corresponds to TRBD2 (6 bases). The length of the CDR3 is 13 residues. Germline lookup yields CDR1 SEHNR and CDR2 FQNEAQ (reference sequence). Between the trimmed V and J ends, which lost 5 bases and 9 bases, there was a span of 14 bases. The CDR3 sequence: CASSLGGPREQFF. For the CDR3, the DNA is TGTGCCAGCAGCCTGGGGGGTCCCCGTGAGCAGTTCTTC.

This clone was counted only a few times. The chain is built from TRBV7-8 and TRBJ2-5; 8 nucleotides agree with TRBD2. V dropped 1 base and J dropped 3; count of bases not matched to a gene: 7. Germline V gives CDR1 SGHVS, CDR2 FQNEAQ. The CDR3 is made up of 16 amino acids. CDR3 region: CASSLVRVSGEETQYF. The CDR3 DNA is TGTGCCAGCAGCTTAGTACGTGTTAGCGGGGAAGAGACCCAGTACTTC.

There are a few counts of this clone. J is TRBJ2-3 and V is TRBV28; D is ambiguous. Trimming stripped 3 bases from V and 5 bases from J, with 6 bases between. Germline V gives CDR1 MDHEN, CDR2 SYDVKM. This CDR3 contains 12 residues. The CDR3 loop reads CASSFMKDTQYF. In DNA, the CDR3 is TGTGCCAGCAGTTTTATGAAAGATACGCAGTATTTT.

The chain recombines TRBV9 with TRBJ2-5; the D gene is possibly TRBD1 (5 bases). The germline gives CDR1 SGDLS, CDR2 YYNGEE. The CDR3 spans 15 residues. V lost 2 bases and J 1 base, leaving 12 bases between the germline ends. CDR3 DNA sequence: TGTGCCAGCAGCGTTGACAGCTTGCCCCAAGAGACCCAGTACTTC. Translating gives CASSVDSLPQETQYF.

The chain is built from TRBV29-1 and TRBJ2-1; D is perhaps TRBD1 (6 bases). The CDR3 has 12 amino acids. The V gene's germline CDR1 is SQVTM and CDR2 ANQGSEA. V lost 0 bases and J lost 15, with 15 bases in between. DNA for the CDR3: TGCAGCGTTGAAGATCCTGGAACAGGGCTGTTCTTC. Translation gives CSVEDPGTGLFF.

The CDR3 here is CAISDTSSYEQYF. The CDR3 nucleotides read TGTGCCATCAGTGATACTAGCTCCTACGAGCAGTACTTC. V gene TRBV10-3 combines with J gene TRBJ2-5; D is perhaps TRBD2 (5 bases). The DNA end is a closer match to TRBJ2-7, so the J assignment may be wrong. The germline V gene has CDR1 ENHRY and CDR2 SYGVKD. The CDR3 loop spans 13 amino acids.

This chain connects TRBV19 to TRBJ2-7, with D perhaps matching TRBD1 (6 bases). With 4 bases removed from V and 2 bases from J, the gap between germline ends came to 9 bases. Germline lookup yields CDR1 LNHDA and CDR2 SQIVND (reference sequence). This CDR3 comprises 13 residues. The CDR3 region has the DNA TGTGCCAGTAGTAGGACAGCCACCTACGAGCAGTACTTC. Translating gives CASSRTATYEQYF.

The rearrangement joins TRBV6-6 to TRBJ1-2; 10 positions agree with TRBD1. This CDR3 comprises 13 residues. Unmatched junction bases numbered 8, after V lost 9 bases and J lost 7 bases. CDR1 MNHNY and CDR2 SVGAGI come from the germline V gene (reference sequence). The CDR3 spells CASRPGTGAGYTF. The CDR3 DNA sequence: TGTGCCAGTCGGCCCGGGACAGGGGCTGGCTACACCTTC.

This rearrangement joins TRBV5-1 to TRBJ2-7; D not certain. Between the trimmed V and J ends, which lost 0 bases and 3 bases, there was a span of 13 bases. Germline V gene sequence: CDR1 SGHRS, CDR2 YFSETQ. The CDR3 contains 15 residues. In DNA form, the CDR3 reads TGCGCCAGCAGCTTGGAGAGGCCCTCCAGCTACGAGCAGTACTTC. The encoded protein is CASSLERPSSYEQYF.

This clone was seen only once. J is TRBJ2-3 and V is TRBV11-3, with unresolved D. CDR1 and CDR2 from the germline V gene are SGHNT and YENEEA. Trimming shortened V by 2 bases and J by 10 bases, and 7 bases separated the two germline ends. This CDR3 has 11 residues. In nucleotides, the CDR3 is TGTGCCAGCAGCTTACAAGGAGCGCAGTATTTT. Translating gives CASSLQGAQYF.

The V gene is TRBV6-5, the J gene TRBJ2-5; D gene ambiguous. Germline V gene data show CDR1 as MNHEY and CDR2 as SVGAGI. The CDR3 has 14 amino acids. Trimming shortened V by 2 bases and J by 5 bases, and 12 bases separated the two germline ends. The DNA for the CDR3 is TGTGCCAGCAGTTACGGTGGGGTGGGGGAGACCCAGTACTTC. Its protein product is CASSYGGVGETQYF.

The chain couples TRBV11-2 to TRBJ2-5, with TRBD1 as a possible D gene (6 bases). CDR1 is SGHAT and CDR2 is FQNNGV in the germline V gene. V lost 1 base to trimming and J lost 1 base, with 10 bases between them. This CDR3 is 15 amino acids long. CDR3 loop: CASSLVQGTQETQYF. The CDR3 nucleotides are TGTGCCAGCAGCTTAGTGCAGGGGACCCAAGAGACCCAGTACTTC.

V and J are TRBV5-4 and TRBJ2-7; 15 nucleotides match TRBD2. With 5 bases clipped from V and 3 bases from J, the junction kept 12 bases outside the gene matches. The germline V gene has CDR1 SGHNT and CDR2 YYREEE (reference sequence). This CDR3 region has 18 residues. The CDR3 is CASRPQGGLAGGIYEQYF. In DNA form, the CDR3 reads TGTGCCAGCAGGCCTCAAGGGGGACTAGCGGGAGGCATCTACGAGCAGTACTTC.

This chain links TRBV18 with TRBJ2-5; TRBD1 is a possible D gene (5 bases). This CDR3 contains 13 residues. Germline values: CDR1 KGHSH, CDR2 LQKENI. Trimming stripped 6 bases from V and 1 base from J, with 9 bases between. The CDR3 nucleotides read TGTGCCAGCTCTTCACAGGTCCAAGAGACCCAGTACTTC. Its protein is CASSSQVQETQYF.

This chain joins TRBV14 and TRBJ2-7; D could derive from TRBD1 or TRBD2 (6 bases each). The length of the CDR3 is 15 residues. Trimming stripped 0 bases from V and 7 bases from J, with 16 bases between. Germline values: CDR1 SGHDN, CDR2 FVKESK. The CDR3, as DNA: TGTGCCAGCAGCCAAGATACCCGGGGGCTGCGTGAGCAGTACTTC. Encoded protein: CASSQDTRGLREQYF.

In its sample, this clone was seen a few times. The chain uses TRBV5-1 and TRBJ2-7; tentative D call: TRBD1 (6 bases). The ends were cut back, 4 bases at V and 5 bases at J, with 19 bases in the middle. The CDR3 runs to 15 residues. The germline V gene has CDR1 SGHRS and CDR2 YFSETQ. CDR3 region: CASSLPGVPFDEQYF. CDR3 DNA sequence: TGCGCCAGCAGCCTCCCAGGGGTGCCCTTCGACGAGCAGTACTTC.

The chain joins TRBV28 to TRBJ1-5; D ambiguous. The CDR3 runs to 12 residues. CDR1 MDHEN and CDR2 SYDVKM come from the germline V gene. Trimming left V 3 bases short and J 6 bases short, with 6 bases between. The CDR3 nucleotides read TGTGCCAGCAGTTTTTCGGGTCAGCCCCAGCATTTT. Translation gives CASSFSGQPQHF.